This T cell receptor (beta chain) was documented in a study of regulatory T cells in long-lasting Graves disease (dated by TCRdb to about 2021). A note on the overall study: Persistent Graves' disease meant more than 5 years of antithyroid drug treatment with TSH receptor autoantibodies that stayed positive. The study was conducted in China and was registered as a clinical trial. Peripheral blood TCR sequencing and RNA sequencing compared persistent Graves' disease patients with newly diagnosed Graves' disease patients. TCR sequencing covered some 13 persistent and around 20 newly diagnosed Graves' disease patients, some 35 samples in total. Antithyroid drugs had been taken for about 10.3 years on average by persistent Graves' disease patients in the clinical cohort. Study-level results and caveats: Sequencing and analysis were restricted to the TCR beta chain. Compared with newly diagnosed patients, persistent Graves' disease patients had lower TCR Shannon entropy and fewer highly expanded clones, which suggests clonal expansion. The study examined only peripheral blood because the primary lesion, thyroid tissue, could not be accessed. As a limitation, the authors acknowledged that the small sample size may reduce accuracy. Persistent patients shared more public clonotypes among themselves (around 2,500) than newly diagnosed patients did (approximately 970).

Libraries came from multiplex PCR. Sequencer: Illumina HiSeq 4000. TCR beta libraries were built with iRepertoire HTBI primers and Arm-PCR amplification of CDR3 regions. Before sequencing, the PCR products underwent gel purification. On the authors' methods: Gene usage analysis of CDR3 amino acid clonotypes used the approximately 62 TRBV and around 14 TRBJ segments found across samples. COPE and FqMerger were used to merge the filtered high-quality paired reads into contigs. Contigs were aligned with BLAST to IMGT TRBV, TRBD and TRBJ reference genes, and CDR3 was defined per IMGT. Any clonotype with a frequency above 0.1% was counted as a highly expanded clone. Repertoire diversity was measured by Shannon entropy, and V-J evenness by the Gini coefficient. A clonotype found in more than one individual was treated as public. Through fastp at Q25 and MiXCR, TCRdb rebuilt clones from the public reads, retaining in-frame beta chains. CDR3 protein sequences are deduplicated, and each keeps its most common genes and DNA. TCRdb's processing, not the authors' own work, is the source of the V and J calls. This sample holds hundreds of thousands of distinct CDR3 sequences; roughly 21% were observed only once. The ten largest clonotypes hold roughly 6.9% of the sample.

The time point label for this specimen denotes: persistent/refractory GD, antithyroid drugs over 5 years with positive TRAb. For both TCR sequencing and RNA sequencing, RNA was extracted from PBMCs in TRIzol. The diagnosis of Graves' disease was made according to American Thyroid Association guidelines. The patients came from an endocrinology department in Xi'an, China. From each patient, approximately 10 milliliters of peripheral blood was collected into an EDTA anticoagulant tube. Ficoll Paque Plus density gradient separation was used to isolate PBMCs, and no further T cell sorting was performed. An Agilent 2100 Bioanalyzer and agarose gel were used to assess RNA quality, and a NanoDrop 2000 was used to measure RNA concentration. This clonotype was recorded many times. Its antigen remains undetermined. Per-nucleotide qualities are absent, and no much larger clonotype sits a single base away. Sequencing used peripheral blood mononuclear cells (PBMCs), obtained when the disease was refractory, from a patient treated with antithyroid drugs. The receptor's source is a female donor with Graves disease.

In nucleotide form, the sequence is TGTGCCAGCAGCCCCGCTAGCGGGAGGACAATGCCCTACGAGCAGTACTTC. This gives the protein CASSPASGRTMPYEQYF. The chain is made from TRBV25-1 and TRBJ2-7; 11 nucleotides in the junction match TRBD2. There are 17 amino acids in the CDR3, from cysteine to phenylalanine inclusive. Just CDR3 DNA is preserved here, 51 bases in frame from base 1. The germline V gene encodes CDR1 MGHDK and CDR2 SYGVNS. Compared with germline, V lacks 6 bases and J lacks 2 bases; bases without a gene match: 12.